This T cell receptor beta chain was recovered during a study of shared clonotypes between healthy human individuals. This table comes from immunoSEQ multiplex PCR, and its TCRdb copy is limited to in-frame clones, with some not included. The sample includes over 1.5 million clones, under 99% of them seen just once. The CDR3 is 16 residues long. V lost 5 bases to trimming and J lost 4 bases, with 20 bases between them. Looked up from germline, CDR1 is LNHDA and CDR2 is SQIVND (reference sequence). The chain links TRBV19 to TRBJ1-1, with D hard to call. The sequencing input was naive CD4+ T cells sorted from blood. Specified subset: CD45RA+ positively selected. The receptor comes from a man aged 25 to 40 in good health. The CDR3 DNA sequence: TGTGCCAGTAGTCCCCCCCCGCGGGTTACGGGCACTGAAGCTTTCTTT. Its translation: CASSPPPRVTGTEAFF.